A selection of T cell receptor beta chains follows, all from one sample in a study of OX40 agonist ivuxolimab in advanced cancers. Repertoires were generated with immunoSEQ multiplex PCR, while TCRdb's copy carries only in-frame clones and drops some. The data hold fewer than 25,000 clones, with about 85% observed a single time. This specimen was CD4+ or CD8+ T cells sorted from blood, taken in a trial of the OX40 agonist ivuxolimab. The receptors shown here come from an adult with an advanced solid tumor such as melanoma, head and neck, liver or kidney cancer. CDR3s leave out the opening cysteine and the closing phenylalanine or tryptophan.

v_gene: TRBV6-5
len: 13
j_gene: TRBJ1-2
CDR3aa: ASSYSYNRANGYT

v_gene: TRBV4-3
len: 14
j_gene: TRBJ2-2
CDR3aa: ASSLGTGGATGELF

v_gene: TRBV7-9
len: 12
j_gene: TRBJ1-3
CDR3aa: ASSPGLLGNTIY

v_gene: TRBV5-4
len: 11
j_gene: TRBJ1-2
CDR3aa: ASRAGAGDGYT

v_gene: TRBV28
len: 14
j_gene: TRBJ1-2
CDR3aa: ASSSLIRGPSYGYT

v_gene: TRBV6-5
len: 14
j_gene: TRBJ1-1
CDR3aa: ASSYAREPMNTEAF

v_gene: TRBV15
len: 13
j_gene: TRBJ2-7
CDR3aa: ATSSNRVESYEQY

v_gene: TRBV18
len: 14
j_gene: TRBJ2-2
CDR3aa: ASSPSDPGMAGELF

v_gene: TRBV5-1
len: 14
j_gene: TRBJ2-7
CDR3aa: ASSLNVRTGDYEQY

v_gene: TRBV5-6
len: 10
j_gene: TRBJ2-3
CDR3aa: ASSLGAGLKY

v_gene: TRBV7-2
len: 13
j_gene: TRBJ2-1
CDR3aa: ASSDSGSTYNEQF

v_gene: TRBV7-3
len: 12
j_gene: TRBJ2-1
CDR3aa: ASTKESGNNEQF

v_gene: TRBV5-6
len: 11
j_gene: -
CDR3aa: ASSLVGANEQY

v_gene: TRBV19
len: 12
j_gene: TRBJ2-3
CDR3aa: ASSIGSPADTQY

v_gene: TRBV7-2
len: 13
j_gene: TRBJ2-3
CDR3aa: ASSLGERNTDTQY

v_gene: TRBV27
len: 13
j_gene: TRBJ1-5
CDR3aa: ASSFISGRNQPQH

v_gene: TRBV27
len: 13
j_gene: TRBJ1-2
CDR3aa: ASSMETTGLHGYT

v_gene: TRBV20-1
len: 9
j_gene: TRBJ2-7
CDR3aa: SARQDYEQY

v_gene: TRBV7-3
len: 10
j_gene: TRBJ2-2
CDR3aa: ASSLHDRELF

v_gene: TRBV6-1
len: 9
j_gene: TRBJ2-1
CDR3aa: ATKDYNEQF